Each of the 31 T cell receptor beta chains below was sequenced from the same sample in a study of T cells expressing NK-cell markers. Reprocessing the 5' RACE reads, TCRdb reports a single entry for every CDR3 protein and omits DNA. The sample table includes 350,000 to 400,000 distinct CDR3 sequences. Sample: blood T cells: a sorted CD56 or NKG2C T cell subset, CD4+ or CD8+ T cells, or bulk PBMC T cells (not recorded which). Receptor source: a woman between 45 and 60 years old in good health.

The gene calls are TRBV27 and TRBJ1-4; no DNA is available, so the TRBD1 call from TCRdb remains unchecked. The CDR3 extends over 13 amino acids. From germline, CDR1 is MNHEY and CDR2 SMNVEV (reference sequence). CDR3 residues: CASRDPGMEKLFF.

This chain joins TRBV5-1 and TRBJ2-1; TCRdb indicates TRBD2, and absent DNA this call remains unverified. The CDR3 contains 14 residues. Germline V gene data show CDR1 as SGHRS and CDR2 as YFSETQ. The CDR3 here is CASSFSGILNEQFF.

This chain uses TRBV7-8 with TRBJ2-2; the TRBD2 assignment by TCRdb is unverifiable without DNA. CDR1 SGHVS and CDR2 FQNEAQ come from the germline V gene. The CDR3 is made up of 14 amino acids. This CDR3 is CASSFGALTGELFF. Full variable domain (rest looked up from reference TRBV7-8 and TRBJ2-2): GAGVSQSPRYKVAKRGQDVALRCDPISGHVSLFWYQQALGQGPEFLTYFQNEAQLDKSGLPSDRFFAERPEGSVSTLKIQRTQQEDSAVYLCASSFGALTGELFFGEGSRLTVL.

V gene TRBV12-5 combines with J gene TRBJ2-3. The V gene's germline CDR1 is LGHNT and CDR2 FRNRAP. CDR3 size: 15 residues. CDR3 sequence reads: CASGTPDTSTDTQYF.

V gene TRBV20-1 combines with J gene TRBJ2-5; TCRdb lists TRBD1, though no DNA is available to test this call. The CDR3 contains 12 residues. In germline, CDR1 is DFQATT, CDR2 SNEGSKA (reference sequence). The CDR3 spells CSAWGQGETQYF.

The J gene is TRBJ2-2, the V gene TRBV12-3 or TRBV12-4; TCRdb's assignment of TRBD1 cannot be checked, as there is no DNA. CDR3 length: 14 amino acids. The CDR3 is CASHPGPQAGELFF.

The chain carries TRBV28 and TRBJ2-5; the D call of TRBD1 rests on TCRdb alone, since no DNA is present to check it. Germline V gene sequence: CDR1 MDHEN, CDR2 SYDVKM. This CDR3 is built from 13 residues. CDR3 in amino acids: CASLGDSPETQYF. Complete variable domain (other parts from reference TRBV28 and TRBJ2-5): DVKVTQSSRYLVKRTGEKVFLECVQDMDHENMFWYRQDPGLGLRLIYFSYDVKMKEKGDIPEGYSVSREKKERFSLILESASTNQTSMYLCASLGDSPETQYFGPGTRLLVL.

The rearrangement uses TRBV12-3 or TRBV12-4 and TRBJ1-6; lacking DNA, the TRBD1 call made by TCRdb goes unchecked. The CDR3 has 15 residues. The CDR3 sequence: CASTLHRSYNSPLHF.

This rearrangement joins TRBV7-9 to TRBJ2-1; TCRdb names TRBD1, which stays unverified in the absence of DNA. The CDR3 is made up of 15 amino acids. CDR1 and CDR2 from the germline V gene are SEHNR and FQNEAQ (reference sequence). The CDR3 here is CASSLFGDHYNEQFF.

The chain is built from TRBV7-2 and TRBJ1-2. Germline values: CDR1 SGHTA, CDR2 FQGNSA. There are 13 residues in the CDR3. The CDR3 is CASSLGGLIGYTF. Variable domain in full (rest from reference TRBV7-2 and TRBJ1-2): GAGVSQSPSNKVTEKGKDVELRCDPISGHTALYWYRQSLGQGLEFLIYFQGNSAPDKSGLPSDRFSAERTGGSVSTLTIQRTQQEDSAVYLCASSLGGLIGYTFGSGTRLTVV.

The rearrangement links TRBV5-5 to TRBJ1-2; TCRdb's D gene call, TRBD1, goes unchecked for lack of DNA. CDR1 SGHKS and CDR2 YYEKEE come from the germline V gene (reference sequence). The CDR3 runs to 14 residues. The CDR3 sequence: CASNIGGYSYGYTF.

Here the CDR3 reads CSVCSGQLNTEAFF. This chain joins TRBV29-1 and TRBJ1-1; TCRdb gives TRBD1 as the D gene, but with no DNA this cannot be confirmed. The CDR3 is made up of 14 amino acids. CDR1 and CDR2 (germline): SQVTM, ANQGSEA.

The V gene is TRBV4-1, the J gene TRBJ2-1; TCRdb lists TRBD2, though no DNA is available to test this call. The length of the CDR3 is 17 residues. Germline assignment: CDR1 MGHRA and CDR2 YSYEKL. The CDR3 spells CASSQGAFGRGLNEQFF.

The rearrangement joins TRBV30 to TRBJ2-1; absent DNA, TCRdb's TRBD2 call cannot be checked. The CDR3 sequence is 16 residues long. CDR1 is GTSNPN and CDR2 is SVGIG in the germline V gene (reference sequence). The CDR3 here is CAWSPTGTSEYNEQFF.

This chain links TRBV18 with TRBJ1-6; there is no DNA to check the TCRdb D call of TRBD1. Germline CDR1 is KGHSH and CDR2 is LQKENI. This CDR3 spans 14 amino acids. CDR3 loop: CASSPQQGESPLHF. Supplemented by reference TRBV18 and TRBJ1-6, the full variable domain reads NAGVMQNPRHLVRRRGQEARLRCSPMKGHSHVYWYRQLPEEGLKFMVYLQKENIIDESGMPKERFSAEFPKEGPSILRIQQVVRGDSAAYFCASSPQQGESPLHFGNGTRLTVT.

The CDR3 spells CASGNRASYNEQFF. The chain combines TRBV2 with TRBJ2-1; TCRdb names TRBD1, which stays unverified in the absence of DNA. The length of the CDR3 is 14 residues. The germline V gene encodes CDR1 SNHLY and CDR2 FYNNEI. The complete variable domain, with remaining parts taken from reference TRBV2 and TRBJ2-1, reads EPEVTQTPSHQVTQMGQEVILRCVPISNHLYFYWYRQILGQKVEFLVSFYNNEISEKSEIFDDQFSVERPDGSNFTLKIRSTKLEDSAMYFCASGNRASYNEQFFGPGTRLTVL.

CDR3 in amino acids: CASSNTGTVAETQYF. The rearrangement joins TRBV11-2 to TRBJ2-5; TCRdb's D call of TRBD1 is untestable without DNA. The CDR3 contains 15 residues. CDR1 and CDR2 (germline): SGHAT, FQNNGV. Full variable domain (remainder filled in from reference TRBV11-2 and TRBJ2-5): EAGVAQSPRYKIIEKRQSVAFWCNPISGHATLYWYQQILGQGPKLLIQFQNNGVVDDSQLPKDRFSAERLKGVDSTLKIQPAKLEDSAVYLCASSNTGTVAETQYFGPGTRLLVL.

This rearrangement joins TRBV7-8 to TRBJ1-4; checking the TCRdb D call of TRBD1 is not possible without DNA. CDR1 is SGHVS, CDR2 FQNEAQ, per germline. The CDR3 consists of 14 residues. CDR3: CASSFTGGSEKLFF.

The CDR3 sequence: CASSLLSPHEQFF. This chain links TRBV7-9 with TRBJ2-1; lacking DNA, the TRBD2 call made by TCRdb goes unchecked. Germline CDR1 is SEHNR and CDR2 is FQNEAQ (reference sequence). This CDR3 has 13 amino acids.

This chain uses TRBV24-1 with TRBJ1-1. The CDR3 is 12 amino acids. Germline assignment: CDR1 KGHDR and CDR2 SFDVKD. The CDR3 here is CATSDPRNTAFF.

The chain combines TRBV14 with TRBJ2-7. The V gene's germline CDR1 is SGHDN and CDR2 FVKESK. This CDR3 has 16 residues. CDR3 sequence: CASSQDRWLAGHEQYF.

The rearrangement links TRBV2 to TRBJ2-3; TCRdb reports TRBD1, a call that lacks DNA to check it against. The CDR3 is 16 amino acids. Looked up from germline, CDR1 is SNHLY and CDR2 is FYNNEI. CDR3 sequence reads: CASTIISGQLTDTQYF.

CDR3 loop: CASSRRTGDNYGYTF. The chain joins TRBV4-2 to TRBJ1-2; as DNA is missing, the TRBD1 call by TCRdb cannot be tested. Per germline, CDR1 LGHNA and CDR2 YNFKEQ. CDR3 size: 15 residues.

The chain couples TRBV5-1 to TRBJ2-7; TCRdb returns TRBD1, unconfirmable since there is no DNA. Germline V gene sequence: CDR1 SGHRS, CDR2 YFSETQ. The CDR3 length is 14 residues. This CDR3 reads CASSAGTVEYEQYF.

The chain links TRBV12-3 or TRBV12-4 to TRBJ1-1; the TCRdb D gene call, TRBD1, has no DNA to confirm it. The length of the CDR3 is 14 residues. The CDR3 spells CASSFGTGVWEAFF.

The rearrangement uses TRBV7-8 and TRBJ2-1. Germline CDR1 SGHVS, CDR2 FQNEAQ. This CDR3 has 12 residues. The chain's CDR3 is CASSINAGQQFF.

J is TRBJ1-2 and V is TRBV28; as DNA is missing, the TRBD1 call by TCRdb cannot be tested. Germline V CDR1 and CDR2: MDHEN, SYDVKM. This CDR3 has 18 residues. The CDR3 is CASSFPRTGAITNYGYTF.

The V call is TRBV10-1, the J call TRBJ2-3; there is no DNA to check the TCRdb D call of TRBD2. The CDR3 loop spans 16 amino acids. Per germline, CDR1 WNHNN and CDR2 SYGVQD (reference sequence). The CDR3 loop is CASSETSGRFTDTQYF.

This chain connects TRBV7-6 to TRBJ2-3; TCRdb's D gene call, TRBD1, goes unchecked for lack of DNA. CDR1 SGHVS and CDR2 FNYEAQ come from the germline V gene. This CDR3 is 15 amino acids long. The CDR3 loop reads CASSLGLAGPDTQYF.

The chain uses TRBV9 and TRBJ2-1; there is no DNA to check the TCRdb D call of TRBD2. Germline V gene sequence: CDR1 SGDLS, CDR2 YYNGEE. The CDR3 totals 15 residues. CDR3: CASSPRTSGPNEQFF.

V usage is TRBV6-6 and J usage is TRBJ2-6. CDR1 is MNHNY, CDR2 SVGAGI, per germline (reference sequence). The CDR3 has 14 residues. The CDR3: CASRGSSGANVLTF.